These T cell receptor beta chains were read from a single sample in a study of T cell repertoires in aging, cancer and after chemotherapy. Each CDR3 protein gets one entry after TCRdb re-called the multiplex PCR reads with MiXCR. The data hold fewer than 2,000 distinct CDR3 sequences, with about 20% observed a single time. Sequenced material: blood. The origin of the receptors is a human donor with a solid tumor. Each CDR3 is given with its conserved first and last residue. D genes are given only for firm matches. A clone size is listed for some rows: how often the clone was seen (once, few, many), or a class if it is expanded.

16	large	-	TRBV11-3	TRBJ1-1	CASSLDRRQGPTEAFF	TGTGCCAGCAGCTTAGATCGGCGGCAGGGCCCCACTGAAGCTTTCTTT
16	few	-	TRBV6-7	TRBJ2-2	CASSRVRDTDTGELFF	TGTGCCAGCAGTCGCGTCCGGGACACAGACACCGGGGAGCTGTTTTTT
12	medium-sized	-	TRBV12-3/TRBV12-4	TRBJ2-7	CASSQNSYEQYF	TGTGCCAGCAGTCAAAACAGTTACGAGCAGTACTTC
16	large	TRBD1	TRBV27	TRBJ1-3	CASSSTGTGAGNTIYF	TGTGCCAGCAGTTCGACCGGGACAGGGGCAGGAAACACCATATATTTT
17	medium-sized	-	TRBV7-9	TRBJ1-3	CASSPQASGTSGNTIYF	TGTGCCAGCAGCCCCCAGGCGAGCGGGACCTCTGGAAACACCATATATTTT
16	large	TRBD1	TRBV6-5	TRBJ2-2	CASSDTGEWDTGELFF	TGTGCCAGCAGTGATACAGGGGAATGGGACACCGGGGAGCTGTTTTTT
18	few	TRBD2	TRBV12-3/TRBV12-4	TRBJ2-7	CASSLIAGGPRPIYEQYF	TGTGCCAGCAGTTTAATAGCGGGAGGGCCTCGGCCGATATACGAGCAGTACTTC
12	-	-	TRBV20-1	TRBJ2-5	CSARSSQETQYF	TGCAGTGCTAGAAGTAGCCAAGAGACCCAGTACTTC
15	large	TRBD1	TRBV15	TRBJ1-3	CATSSPGQGGNTIYF	TGTGCCACCAGCAGTCCCGGACAGGGTGGAAACACCATATATTTT
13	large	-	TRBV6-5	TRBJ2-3	CASSYKDRYTQYF	TGTGCCAGCAGTTACAAGGACCGGTATACGCAGTATTTT
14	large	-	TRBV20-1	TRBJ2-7	CSASRDQTINEQYF	TGCAGTGCTAGCAGGGATCAGACGATTAACGAGCAGTACTTC
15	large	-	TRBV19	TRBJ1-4	CASSMGPGGSGKLFF	TGTGCCAGTAGTATGGGCCCGGGGGGGAGTGGAAAACTGTTTTTT
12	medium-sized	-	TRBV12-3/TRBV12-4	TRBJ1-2	CASSFGGTGYTF	TGTGCCAGCAGTTTTGGGGGCACTGGCTACACCTTC
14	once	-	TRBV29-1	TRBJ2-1	CSVGAPRRYNEQFF	TGCAGCGTTGGGGCGCCACGGCGTTACAATGAGCAGTTCTTC
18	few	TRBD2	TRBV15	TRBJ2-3	CATSRLPLLAEGTDTQYF	TGTGCCACCAGCAGACTTCCCCTACTAGCGGAAGGCACAGATACGCAGTATTTT
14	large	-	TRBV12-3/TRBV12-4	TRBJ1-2	CASSRTGRPEGYTF	TGTGCCAGCAGCCGGACCGGACGGCCGGAAGGCTACACCTTC
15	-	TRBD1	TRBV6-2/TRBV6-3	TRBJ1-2	CASSRGQGTNYGYTF	TGTGCCAGCAGTCGCGGACAGGGGACGAACTATGGCTACACCTTC
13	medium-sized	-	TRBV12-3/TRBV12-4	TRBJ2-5	CASSLAPPETQYF	TGTGCCAGCAGTTTAGCCCCCCCAGAGACCCAGTACTTC
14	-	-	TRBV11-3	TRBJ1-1	CASKTDAENTEAFF	TGTGCCAGCAAAACGGACGCGGAAAACACTGAAGCTTTCTTT
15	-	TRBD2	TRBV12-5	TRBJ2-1	CASGFPGSGKNEQFF	TGTGCTAGTGGTTTTCCGGGTAGCGGGAAGAATGAGCAGTTCTTC
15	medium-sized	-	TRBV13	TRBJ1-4	CASSLWGTANEKLFF	TGTGCCAGCAGCCTCTGGGGGACGGCTAATGAAAAACTGTTTTTT
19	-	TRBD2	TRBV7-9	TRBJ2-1	CASSQGLAVGYSSYNEQFF	TGTGCCAGCAGCCAGGGACTAGCGGTCGGGTATAGCTCCTACAATGAGCAGTTCTTC
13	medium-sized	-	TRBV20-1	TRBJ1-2	CSAAAGSRYGYTF	TGCAGTGCCGCCGCCGGGTCTAGATATGGCTACACCTTC
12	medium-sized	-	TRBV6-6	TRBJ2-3	CASRPDGDTQYF	TGTGCCAGCAGACCGGACGGGGATACGCAGTATTTT
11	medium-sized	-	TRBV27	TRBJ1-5	CASRKNQPQHF	TGTGCCAGCAGGAAGAATCAGCCCCAGCATTTT
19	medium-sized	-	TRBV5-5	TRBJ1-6	CASTDTGTGTPLFAAPLHF	TGTGCCAGCACCGATACCGGGACCGGGACCCCCCTTTTCGCGGCACCCCTCCACTTT
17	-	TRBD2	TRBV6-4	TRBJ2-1	CASSAERTSGGADEQFF	TGTGCCAGCAGTGCGGAACGGACTAGCGGGGGGGCAGATGAGCAGTTCTTC
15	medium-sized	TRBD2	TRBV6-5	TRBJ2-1	CASSYSRGGNNEQFF	TGTGCCAGCAGTTACTCGCGGGGGGGTAACAATGAGCAGTTCTTC
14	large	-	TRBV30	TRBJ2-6	CAWSWGSGANVLTF	TGTGCCTGGAGTTGGGGCTCTGGGGCCAACGTCCTGACTTTC
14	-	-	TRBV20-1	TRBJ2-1	CSARRGASYNEQFF	TGCAGTGCTAGAAGGGGGGCCTCCTACAATGAGCAGTTCTTC
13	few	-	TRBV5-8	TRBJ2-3	CASSLAIADTQYF	TGTGCCAGCAGCTTGGCCATAGCAGATACGCAGTATTTT
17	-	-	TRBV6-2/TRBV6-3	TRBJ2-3	CASSPRRVRPLTNTQYF	TGTGCCAGCAGTCCCCGCCGGGTGAGGCCCCTAACAAATACGCAGTATTTT
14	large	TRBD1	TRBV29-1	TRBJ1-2	CSASPGTGNYGYTF	TGCAGCGCCAGTCCCGGGACAGGGAACTATGGCTACACCTTC
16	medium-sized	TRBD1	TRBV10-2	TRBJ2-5	CASSDAGGAVRETQYF	TGCGCCAGCAGCGATGCAGGGGGCGCGGTAAGGGAGACCCAGTACTTC
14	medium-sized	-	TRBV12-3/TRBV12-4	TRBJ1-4	CASSFSGRGEKLFF	TGTGCCAGCAGTTTCTCCGGGAGGGGTGAAAAACTGTTTTTT
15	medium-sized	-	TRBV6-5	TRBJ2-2	CASSTLGANTGELFF	TGTGCCAGCAGTACCTTGGGGGCGAACACCGGGGAGCTGTTTTTT
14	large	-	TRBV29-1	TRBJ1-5	CSVLEGGGNQPQHF	TGCAGCGTCCTAGAGGGGGGGGGCAATCAGCCCCAGCATTTT
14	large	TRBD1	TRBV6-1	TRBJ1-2	CASILQGAGYGYTF	TGTGCCAGCATTCTACAGGGGGCTGGCTATGGCTACACCTTC
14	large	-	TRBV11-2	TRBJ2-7	CASSGRLSSYEQYF	TGTGCCAGCAGCGGACGTTTGAGCTCCTACGAGCAGTACTTC
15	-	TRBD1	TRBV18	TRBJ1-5	CASSNITGGWQPQHF	TGTGCCAGCTCTAATATAACAGGGGGGTGGCAGCCCCAGCATTTT
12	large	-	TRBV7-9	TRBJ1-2	CASREQGQGYTF	TGTGCCAGCAGAGAACAGGGTCAGGGCTACACCTTC
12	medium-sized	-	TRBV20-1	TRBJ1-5	CSAGRQNQPQHF	TGCAGTGCTGGACGACAGAATCAGCCCCAGCATTTT
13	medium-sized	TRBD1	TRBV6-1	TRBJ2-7	CASAAGGNYEQYF	TGTGCCAGCGCGGCAGGGGGTAATTACGAGCAGTACTTC
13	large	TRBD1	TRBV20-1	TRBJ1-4	CSARTGANEKLFF	TGCAGTGCTCGGACAGGGGCTAATGAAAAACTGTTTTTT
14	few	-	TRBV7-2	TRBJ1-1	CASSGQGPGTEAFF	TGTGCCAGCAGCGGCCAGGGTCCGGGCACTGAAGCTTTCTTT
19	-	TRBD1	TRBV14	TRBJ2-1	CASSQDPANGQGPYNEQFF	TGTGCCAGCAGCCAAGATCCCGCTAACGGACAGGGACCCTACAATGAGCAGTTCTTC
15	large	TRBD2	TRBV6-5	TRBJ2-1	CASSYGLAAYNEQFF	TGTGCCAGCAGTTACGGACTAGCGGCCTACAATGAGCAGTTCTTC
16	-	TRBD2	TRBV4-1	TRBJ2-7	CASSQTGLAVSYEQYF	TGCGCCAGCAGCCAAACAGGACTAGCGGTTTCCTACGAGCAGTACTTC
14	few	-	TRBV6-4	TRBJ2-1	CASSDRPGDDEQFF	TGTGCCAGCAGTGACAGGCCCGGCGACGATGAGCAGTTCTTC
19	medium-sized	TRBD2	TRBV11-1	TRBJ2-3	CASSLAELAGGPSTDTQYF	TGTGCCAGCAGCTTAGCGGAACTAGCGGGGGGGCCTAGCACAGATACGCAGTATTTT
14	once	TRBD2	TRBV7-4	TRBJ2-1	CARSRNGGGNEQFF	TGTGCCCGCAGCCGGAACGGGGGGGGCAATGAGCAGTTCTTC
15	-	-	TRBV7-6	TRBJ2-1	CASSPLGGSYNEQFF	TGTGCCAGCAGCCCCCTAGGGGGCTCCTACAATGAGCAGTTCTTC
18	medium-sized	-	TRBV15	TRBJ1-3	CATSRKGRGGTSGNTIYF	TGTGCCACCAGCAGAAAAGGCCGGGGAGGGACCTCTGGAAACACCATATATTTT
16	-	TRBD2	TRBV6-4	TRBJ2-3	CASSDSSGGSTDTQYF	TGTGCCAGCAGTGACTCTAGCGGGGGGAGCACAGATACGCAGTATTTT
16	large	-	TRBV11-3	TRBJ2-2	CASSVHRDANTGELFF	TGTGCCAGCAGCGTGCACAGGGATGCGAACACCGGGGAGCTGTTTTTT
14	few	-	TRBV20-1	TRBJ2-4	CSARGVLQGNIQYF	TGCAGTGCTAGAGGGGTCTTGCAGGGAAACATTCAGTACTTC
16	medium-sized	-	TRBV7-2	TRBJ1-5	CASSGEFGRGNQPQHF	TGTGCCAGCAGCGGGGAATTTGGCAGGGGCAATCAGCCCCAGCATTTT